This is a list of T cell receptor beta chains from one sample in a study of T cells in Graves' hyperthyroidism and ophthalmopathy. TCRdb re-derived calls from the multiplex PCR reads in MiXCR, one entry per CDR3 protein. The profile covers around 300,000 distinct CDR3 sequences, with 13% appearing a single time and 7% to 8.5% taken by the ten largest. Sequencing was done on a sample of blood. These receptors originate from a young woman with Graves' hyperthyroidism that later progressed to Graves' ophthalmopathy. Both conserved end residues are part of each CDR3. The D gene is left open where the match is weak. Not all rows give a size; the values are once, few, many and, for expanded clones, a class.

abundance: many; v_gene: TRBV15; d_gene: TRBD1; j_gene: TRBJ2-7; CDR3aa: CATSRTGTYEQYF; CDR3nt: TGTGCCACCTCACGGACAGGGACCTACGAGCAGTACTTC
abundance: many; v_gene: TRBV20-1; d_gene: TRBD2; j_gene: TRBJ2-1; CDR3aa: CSARGLFGRGNEQFF; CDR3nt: TGCAGTGCTAGAGGGCTCTTCGGGAGGGGGAATGAGCAGTTCTTC
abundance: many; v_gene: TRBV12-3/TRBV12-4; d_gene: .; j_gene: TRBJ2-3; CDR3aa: CASKITDTQYF; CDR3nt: TGTGCCAGCAAGATCACAGATACGCAGTATTTT
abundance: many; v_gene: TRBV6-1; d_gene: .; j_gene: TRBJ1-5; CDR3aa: CASSEEVFSNQPQHF; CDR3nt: TGTGCCAGCAGTGAAGAAGTCTTTAGTAATCAGCCCCAGCATTTT
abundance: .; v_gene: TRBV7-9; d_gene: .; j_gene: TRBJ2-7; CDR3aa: CASSFPGYDEQYF; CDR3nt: TGTGCCAGCAGCTTCCCAGGGTACGACGAGCAGTACTTC
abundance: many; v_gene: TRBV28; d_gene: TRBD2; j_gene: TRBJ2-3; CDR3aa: CASETMTSGATDTQYF; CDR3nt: TGTGCCAGCGAGACGATGACTAGCGGAGCGACAGATACGCAGTATTTT
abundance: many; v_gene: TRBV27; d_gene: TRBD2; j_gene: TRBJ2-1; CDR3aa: CATLPGGSYNEQFF; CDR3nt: TGTGCCACCCTACCGGGGGGATCCTACAATGAGCAGTTCTTC
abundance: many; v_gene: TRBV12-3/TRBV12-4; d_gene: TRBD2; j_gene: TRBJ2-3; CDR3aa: CASSLWPSGTTDTQYF; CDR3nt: TGTGCCAGCAGTTTATGGCCTAGCGGTACCACAGATACGCAGTATTTT
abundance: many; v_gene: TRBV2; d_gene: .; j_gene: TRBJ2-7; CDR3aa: CASSATTGSPSYEQYF; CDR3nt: TGTGCCAGCAGTGCCACGACAGGATCCCCCTCCTACGAGCAGTACTTC
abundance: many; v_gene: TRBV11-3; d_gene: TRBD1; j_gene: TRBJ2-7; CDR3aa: CASSLGGQEGAYEQYF; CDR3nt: TGTGCCAGCAGCTTGGGGGGACAGGAGGGGGCCTACGAGCAGTACTTC
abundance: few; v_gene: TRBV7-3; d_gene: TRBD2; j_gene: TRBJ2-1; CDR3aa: CASSLHGTTTYNEQFF; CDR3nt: TGTGCCAGCAGCTTACACGGGACTACCACATACAATGAGCAGTTCTTC
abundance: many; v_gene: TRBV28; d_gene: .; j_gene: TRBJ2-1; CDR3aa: CASSLSASPGEQFF; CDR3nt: TGTGCCAGCAGTTTATCGGCCTCGCCGGGTGAGCAGTTCTTC
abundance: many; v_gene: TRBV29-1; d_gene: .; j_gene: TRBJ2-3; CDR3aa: CSVEDSRGTDTQYF; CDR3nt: TGCAGCGTTGAAGATTCCAGGGGCACAGATACGCAGTATTTT
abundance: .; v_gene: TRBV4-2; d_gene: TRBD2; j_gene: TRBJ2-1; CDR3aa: CASSQVVAGDRNEQFF; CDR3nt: TGTGCCAGCAGCCAAGTCGTAGCGGGAGATAGAAATGAGCAGTTCTTC
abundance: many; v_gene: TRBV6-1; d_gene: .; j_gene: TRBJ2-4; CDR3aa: CASSEGDGAKNIQYF; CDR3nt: TGTGCCAGCAGTGAGGGGGACGGAGCCAAAAACATTCAGTACTTC
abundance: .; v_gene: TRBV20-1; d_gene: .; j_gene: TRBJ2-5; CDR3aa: CSVTDRAQETQYF; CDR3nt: TGCAGTGTCACGGACAGAGCCCAAGAGACCCAGTACTTC
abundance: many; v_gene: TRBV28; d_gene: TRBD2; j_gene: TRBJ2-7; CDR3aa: CASSPWRESNYEQYF; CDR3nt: TGTGCCAGCAGTCCTTGGCGGGAGTCGAACTACGAGCAGTACTTC
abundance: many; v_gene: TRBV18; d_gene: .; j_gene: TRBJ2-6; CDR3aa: CASSPRGLAVQSGANVLTF; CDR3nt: TGTGCCAGCTCACCAAGAGGCCTAGCCGTTCAGAGTGGGGCCAACGTCCTGACTTTC
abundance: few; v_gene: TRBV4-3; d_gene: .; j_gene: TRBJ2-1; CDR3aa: CASSQDGTQPNEQFF; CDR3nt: TGCGCCAGCAGCCAAGATGGGACCCAGCCCAATGAGCAGTTCTTC
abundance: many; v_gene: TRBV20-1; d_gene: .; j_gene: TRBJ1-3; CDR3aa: CSAMAFSGNTIYF; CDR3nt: TGCAGTGCTATGGCTTTCTCTGGAAACACCATATATTTT
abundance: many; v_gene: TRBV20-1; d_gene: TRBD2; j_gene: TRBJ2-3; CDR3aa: CSACPGLAGPDTQYF; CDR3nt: TGCAGTGCCTGCCCGGGACTAGCGGGACCCGATACGCAGTATTTT
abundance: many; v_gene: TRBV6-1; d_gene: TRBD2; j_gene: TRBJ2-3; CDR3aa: CASSEWVIAGDDTQYF; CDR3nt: TGTGCCAGCAGTGAATGGGTAATAGCGGGAGACGATACGCAGTATTTT
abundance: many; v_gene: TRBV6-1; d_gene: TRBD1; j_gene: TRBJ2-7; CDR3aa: CASSVTGSYEQYF; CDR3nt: TGTGCCAGCAGTGTGACAGGGTCCTACGAGCAGTACTTC
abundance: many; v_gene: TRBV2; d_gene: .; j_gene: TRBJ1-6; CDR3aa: CASRDGSPLHF; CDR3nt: TGTGCCAGCAGGGATGGGTCACCCCTCCACTTT
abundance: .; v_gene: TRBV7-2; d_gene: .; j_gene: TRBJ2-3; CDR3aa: CASRQRGGATDTQYF; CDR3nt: TGTGCCAGCAGACAGAGGGGCGGGGCCACAGATACGCAGTATTTT
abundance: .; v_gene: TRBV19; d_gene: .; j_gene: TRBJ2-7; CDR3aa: CASSIARQGGYEQYF; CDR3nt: TGTGCCAGTAGTATAGCCCGTCAGGGTGGCTACGAGCAGTACTTC
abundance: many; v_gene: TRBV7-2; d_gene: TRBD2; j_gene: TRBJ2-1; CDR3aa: CASSPGVWGGGNEQFF; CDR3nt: TGTGCCAGCAGCCCAGGAGTATGGGGCGGGGGCAATGAGCAGTTCTTC
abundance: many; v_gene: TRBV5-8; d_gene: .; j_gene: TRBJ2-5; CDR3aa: CASSLEGFQETQYF; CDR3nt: TGTGCCAGCAGCCTTGAAGGTTTCCAAGAGACCCAGTACTTC
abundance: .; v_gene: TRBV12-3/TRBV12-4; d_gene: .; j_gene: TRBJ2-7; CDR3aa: CASSVAGSLSYEQYF; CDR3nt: TGTGCCAGCAGCGTTGCCGGGAGCCTCTCCTACGAGCAGTACTTC
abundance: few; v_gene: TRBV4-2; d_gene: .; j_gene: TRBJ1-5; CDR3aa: CASSQAGTRNQPQHF; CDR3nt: TGTGCCAGCAGCCAAGCGGGGACCCGCAATCAGCCCCAGCATTTT
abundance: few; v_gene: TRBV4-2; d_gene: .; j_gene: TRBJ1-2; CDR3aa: CASSQPDRMHYGYTF; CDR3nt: TGTGCCAGCAGCCAACCCGACAGGATGCACTATGGCTACACCTTC
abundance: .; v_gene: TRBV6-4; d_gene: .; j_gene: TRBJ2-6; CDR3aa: CASSDPWRGAPTSGANVLTF; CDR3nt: TGTGCCAGCAGTGACCCTTGGAGGGGGGCCCCTACCTCTGGGGCCAACGTCCTGACTTTC
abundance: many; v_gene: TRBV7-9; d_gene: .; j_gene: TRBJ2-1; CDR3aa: CASSPVGGEQFF; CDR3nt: TGTGCCAGCAGCCCCGTTGGGGGTGAGCAGTTCTTC
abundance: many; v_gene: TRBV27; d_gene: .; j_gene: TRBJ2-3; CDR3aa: CASSLLAVRGTDTQYF; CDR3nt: TGTGCCAGCAGTTTATTGGCGGTACGAGGCACAGATACGCAGTATTTT
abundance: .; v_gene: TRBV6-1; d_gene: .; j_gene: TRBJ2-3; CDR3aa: CASSEEFSLPQYF; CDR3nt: TGTGCCAGCAGTGAAGAGTTCTCGCTCCCGCAGTATTTT
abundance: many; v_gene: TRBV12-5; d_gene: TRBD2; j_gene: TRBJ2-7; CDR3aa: CASALTSGTGEQYF; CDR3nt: TGTGCTAGTGCCCTGACTAGCGGGACGGGGGAGCAGTACTTC
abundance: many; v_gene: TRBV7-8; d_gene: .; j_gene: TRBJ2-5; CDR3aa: CASSFFWAGDGQETQYF; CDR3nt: TGTGCCAGCAGCTTTTTCTGGGCAGGGGATGGACAAGAGACCCAGTACTTC
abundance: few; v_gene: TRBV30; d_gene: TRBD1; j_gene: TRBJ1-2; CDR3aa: CARIRQGVFYGYTF; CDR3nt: TGTGCCCGGATCCGACAGGGTGTTTTCTATGGCTACACCTTC
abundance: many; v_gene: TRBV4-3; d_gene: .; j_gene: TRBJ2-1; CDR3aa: CASSQDLVRANEQFF; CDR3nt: TGCGCCAGCAGCCAAGATTTGGTCCGAGCGAATGAGCAGTTCTTC
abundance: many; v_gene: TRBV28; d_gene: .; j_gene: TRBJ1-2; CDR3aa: CASSFPDYGYTF; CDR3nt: TGTGCCAGCAGTTTCCCAGACTATGGCTACACCTTC
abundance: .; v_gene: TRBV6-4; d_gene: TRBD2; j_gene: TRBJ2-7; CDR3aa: CASSSTDVGLAGVLYEQYF; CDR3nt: TGTGCCAGCAGTTCCACAGATGTGGGACTAGCGGGAGTATTGTACGAGCAGTACTTC